These 7 T cell receptor beta chains were sequenced from one sample in a study of blood T cell repertoires in COVID-19. Repertoires were generated with immunoSEQ multiplex PCR, while TCRdb's copy carries only in-frame clones and drops some. The data contain fewer than 150,000 clones, under 90% of them seen just once; the ten biggest clones take up roughly 4.3%. Sequencing used PBMCs or T cells enriched from blood (not recorded which). These receptors all come from a man aged 45 to 65 in a cohort exposed to, infected with or recovered from COVID-19 (not recorded which).

This chain connects TRBV6-5 to TRBJ2-3; D uncertain. Germline V gene sequence: CDR1 MNHEY, CDR2 SVGAGI. V gave up 0 bases and J gave up 6 bases, with 7 bases separating them. The CDR3 is made up of 13 amino acids. The CDR3 bases are TGTGCCAGCAGTTACTCGAGTCGGGATACGCAGTATTTT. It specifies CASSYSSRDTQYF.

Concerning this clone itself: A much larger clone is a single base away; this may be a read error. V gene TRBV24-1 combines with J gene TRBJ2-1; 10 bases are shared with TRBD1. The J segment lost 3 bases and the V segment lost 4 bases, leaving 2 bases of the junction unmatched. From germline, CDR1 is KGHDR and CDR2 SFDVKD. The CDR3 runs to 15 residues. The CDR3 loop is CATSDRTGGYNEQFF. In nucleotides, the CDR3 is TGTGCCACCAGTGACCGGACAGGGGGCTACAATGAGCAGTTCTTC.

This sequence joins TRBV10-1 and TRBJ2-3, with D maybe TRBD1 (6 bases). Germline V gene lookup returns CDR1 WNHNN and CDR2 SYGVQD (reference sequence). The V and J ends lost 2 bases and 5 bases respectively, with 11 bases between them. The length of the CDR3 is 14 residues. CDR3 in amino acids: CASSEQGIGDTQYF. CDR3 sequence (DNA): TGCGCCAGCAGTGAGCAGGGGATAGGAGATACGCAGTATTTT.

The chain recombines TRBV6-5 with TRBJ2-7; D remains unclear. Trimming took 5 bases from V and 6 from J, leaving 11 bases between them. Germline CDR1 MNHEY, CDR2 SVGAGI. The CDR3 is 12 residues long. The CDR3 nucleotides are TGTGCCAGCAGTAGAGGTCCGGCCGAGCAGTACTTC. Its protein product is CASSRGPAEQYF.

CDR3 amino acids: CATSAGQGGSKNIQYF. Here the CDR3 DNA reads TGTGCCACCAGTGCGGGACAGGGTGGATCCAAAAACATTCAGTACTTC. The chain joins TRBV24-1 to TRBJ2-4; 9 nucleotides line up with TRBD1. Losses at the gene ends were 5 bases for V and 2 bases for J; bases not matched to a gene: 6. From germline, CDR1 is KGHDR and CDR2 SFDVKD. CDR3 length: 16 amino acids.

The chain carries TRBV30 and TRBJ1-1; TRBD1 might be the D (6 bases). Germline CDR1 reads GTSNPN; CDR2 reads SVGIG (reference sequence). The CDR3 length is 13 residues. The V end was cut by 2 bases, the J end by 4 bases, with 11 bases between. The CDR3 DNA is TGTGCCTGGAGTTTAACAGGGCTCACTGAAGCTTTCTTT. Its translation is CAWSLTGLTEAFF.

This clone was counted between two and nine times. The V call is TRBV21-1, the J call TRBJ2-7; TRBD2, as called in the table, went unchecked against the DNA. TRBV21-1 is annotated as a pseudogene. This CDR3 spans 13 amino acids. DNA of the CDR3: TGTGCCAGCAGCCCCGAGGGAAGTCTAGAGCAGTACTTC. Amino acid sequence: CASSPEGSLEQYF.